A selection of T cell receptor beta chains follows, all from one sample in a study of T cell responses to AZD1222 COVID-19 vaccine. Generated by immunoSEQ multiplex PCR, the TCRdb table keeps only in-frame clones and is missing some. The repertoire has 100,000 to 150,000 clones, about 88% of them found once; the top ten carry roughly 4.4%. The sequencing here drew on peripheral blood, taken on day 0 of AZD1222 vaccination. These receptors all come from an adult in good health. Both conserved end residues are part of each CDR3. A D gene is named only where the DNA matches it firmly. Not all rows give a size; the values are once, few, many and, for expanded clones, a class.

d_gene: NA
v_gene: TRBV5-1
abundance: NA
j_gene: TRBJ1-5
CDR3aa: CASSWFSHF
CDR3nt: TGCGCCAGCAGCTGGTTTTCGCATTTT

d_gene: TRBD1
v_gene: TRBV12-3/TRBV12-4
abundance: NA
j_gene: TRBJ1-1
CDR3aa: CASSAQGGPEAFF
CDR3nt: TGTGCCAGCAGTGCACAGGGGGGGCCTGAAGCTTTCTTT

d_gene: NA
v_gene: TRBV5-5
abundance: NA
j_gene: TRBJ1-1
CDR3aa: CASNRGVTEAFF
CDR3nt: TGTGCCAGCAACCGGGGGGTCACTGAAGCTTTCTTT

d_gene: TRBD1
v_gene: TRBV19
abundance: NA
j_gene: TRBJ2-7
CDR3aa: CASSIGQTGLFGYEQYF
CDR3nt: TGTGCCAGTAGTATCGGCCAGACAGGGTTGTTTGGATACGAGCAGTACTTC

d_gene: NA
v_gene: TRBV28
abundance: NA
j_gene: TRBJ1-1
CDR3aa: CASSGGGQTEAFF
CDR3nt: TGTGCCAGCAGTGGGGGGGGTCAAACTGAAGCTTTCTTT

d_gene: NA
v_gene: TRBV19
abundance: NA
j_gene: TRBJ2-1
CDR3aa: CASSILFLQSSYNEQFF
CDR3nt: TGTGCCAGTAGTATCCTCTTTCTTCAAAGCTCCTACAATGAGCAGTTCTTC

d_gene: NA
v_gene: TRBV28
abundance: once
j_gene: TRBJ1-6
CDR3aa: CASSSGGTGNSPLHF
CDR3nt: TGTGCCAGCAGCTCCGGGGGGACCGGAAATTCACCCCTCCACTTT

d_gene: NA
v_gene: TRBV27
abundance: NA
j_gene: TRBJ1-1
CDR3aa: CASRYRDEAFF
CDR3nt: TGTGCCAGCAGGTACAGGGATGAAGCTTTCTTT

d_gene: TRBD1
v_gene: TRBV7-9
abundance: NA
j_gene: TRBJ1-4
CDR3aa: CASTGTGAINEKLFF
CDR3nt: TGTGCCAGCACCGGGACAGGGGCCATCAATGAAAAACTGTTTTTT

d_gene: NA
v_gene: TRBV19
abundance: NA
j_gene: TRBJ1-2
CDR3aa: CASTAPGGFNYGYTF
CDR3nt: TGTGCCAGTACCGCACCCGGGGGCTTTAACTATGGCTACACCTTC

d_gene: NA
v_gene: TRBV6-5
abundance: NA
j_gene: TRBJ1-3
CDR3aa: CASSTGSSGNTIYF
CDR3nt: TGTGCCAGCAGTACCGGGAGCTCTGGAAACACCATATATTTT

d_gene: TRBD1
v_gene: TRBV6-1
abundance: NA
j_gene: TRBJ1-5
CDR3aa: CASSENRGFNQPQHF
CDR3nt: TGTGCCAGCAGTGAAAACAGGGGATTCAATCAGCCCCAGCATTTT

d_gene: NA
v_gene: TRBV19
abundance: NA
j_gene: TRBJ2-7
CDR3aa: CASSTLGGVGQGYEQYF
CDR3nt: TGTGCCAGTAGTACCCTAGGGGGGGTCGGACAGGGCTACGAGCAGTACTTC

d_gene: NA
v_gene: TRBV5-5
abundance: NA
j_gene: TRBJ2-7
CDR3aa: CASSLPGITYEQYF
CDR3nt: TGTGCCAGCAGCTTACCCGGGATCACCTACGAGCAGTACTTC

d_gene: NA
v_gene: TRBV7-3
abundance: NA
j_gene: TRBJ2-5
CDR3aa: CASSLSPTDQETQYF
CDR3nt: TGTGCCAGCAGCTTAAGCCCGACAGACCAAGAGACCCAGTACTTC

d_gene: TRBD1
v_gene: TRBV9
abundance: NA
j_gene: TRBJ1-1
CDR3aa: CASSGGAGGVDTEAFF
CDR3nt: TGTGCCAGCAGCGGTGGGGCAGGGGGCGTCGACACTGAAGCTTTCTTT

d_gene: NA
v_gene: TRBV7-8
abundance: NA
j_gene: TRBJ1-1
CDR3aa: CASSSRTNTEAFF
CDR3nt: TGTGCCAGCAGCTCCAGAACCAACACTGAAGCTTTCTTT

d_gene: NA
v_gene: TRBV18
abundance: NA
j_gene: TRBJ2-7
CDR3aa: CASSPRGENRYEQYF
CDR3nt: TGTGCCAGCTCACCAAGGGGGGAGAACCGCTACGAGCAGTACTTC

d_gene: NA
v_gene: TRBV7-2
abundance: NA
j_gene: TRBJ1-4
CDR3aa: CASSFRRGQLNEKLFF
CDR3nt: TGTGCCAGCAGCTTTAGGCGGGGGCAGCTTAATGAAAAACTGTTTTTT

d_gene: TRBD1
v_gene: TRBV7-9
abundance: NA
j_gene: TRBJ1-5
CDR3aa: CASSLGQGYQPQHF
CDR3nt: TGTGCCAGCAGTTTGGGACAGGGGTATCAGCCCCAGCATTTT

d_gene: NA
v_gene: TRBV7-8
abundance: NA
j_gene: TRBJ2-5
CDR3aa: CASSPLGLVGRGETQYF
CDR3nt: TGTGCCAGCAGCCCCCTGGGGCTAGTTGGTCGCGGGGAGACCCAGTACTTC

d_gene: NA
v_gene: TRBV13
abundance: NA
j_gene: TRBJ1-1
CDR3aa: CASSPLVRNTEAFF
CDR3nt: TGTGCCAGCAGCCCCCTCGTAAGGAACACTGAAGCTTTCTTT

d_gene: TRBD1
v_gene: TRBV29-1
abundance: NA
j_gene: TRBJ2-7
CDR3aa: CSAAGTGRDEQYF
CDR3nt: TGCAGCGCCGCCGGGACAGGGAGGGACGAGCAGTACTTC

d_gene: NA
v_gene: TRBV19
abundance: NA
j_gene: TRBJ1-1
CDR3aa: CASSTLLGGREAFF
CDR3nt: TGTGCCAGTAGTACCCTCCTGGGGGGCCGTGAAGCTTTCTTT

d_gene: NA
v_gene: TRBV18
abundance: NA
j_gene: TRBJ2-3
CDR3aa: CASSPRGGFSTDTQYF
CDR3nt: TGTGCCAGCTCACCACGCGGAGGGTTTAGTACAGATACGCAGTATTTT

d_gene: NA
v_gene: TRBV5-1
abundance: few
j_gene: TRBJ2-7
CDR3aa: CASSLYYDIFYEQYF
CDR3nt: TGCGCCAGCAGCTTGTACTACGACATCTTCTACGAGCAGTACTTC

d_gene: TRBD1
v_gene: TRBV4-3
abundance: NA
j_gene: TRBJ2-6
CDR3aa: CASSQGDSSGANVLTF
CDR3nt: TGCGCCAGCAGCCAAGGGGACAGCTCTGGGGCCAACGTCCTGACTTTC

d_gene: NA
v_gene: TRBV12-5
abundance: NA
j_gene: TRBJ2-1
CDR3aa: CASGRQAYNEQFF
CDR3nt: TGTGCTAGTGGTCGACAGGCCTACAATGAGCAGTTCTTC

d_gene: NA
v_gene: TRBV7-2
abundance: NA
j_gene: TRBJ1-1
CDR3aa: CASSWARVPEAFF
CDR3nt: TGTGCCAGCAGCTGGGCCCGGGTCCCTGAAGCTTTCTTT

d_gene: NA
v_gene: TRBV19
abundance: NA
j_gene: TRBJ1-2
CDR3aa: CASRDTYGYTF
CDR3nt: TGTGCCAGTAGAGATACTTATGGCTACACCTTC

d_gene: NA
v_gene: TRBV23-1
abundance: NA
j_gene: TRBJ1-4
CDR3aa: CATISFGVSTNEKLFF
CDR3nt: TGCGCCACCATATCCTTCGGAGTCTCAACTAATGAAAAACTGTTTTTT

d_gene: TRBD1
v_gene: TRBV9
abundance: NA
j_gene: TRBJ1-5
CDR3aa: CASSVGQGFQPQHF
CDR3nt: TGTGCCAGCAGCGTAGGACAGGGCTTTCAGCCCCAGCATTTT

d_gene: TRBD2
v_gene: TRBV18
abundance: once
j_gene: TRBJ2-5
CDR3aa: CASSRTSGEETQYF
CDR3nt: TGTGCCAGCTCAAGGACTAGCGGGGAAGAGACCCAGTACTTC

d_gene: NA
v_gene: TRBV9
abundance: NA
j_gene: TRBJ1-1
CDR3aa: CASSPTGTNTEAFF
CDR3nt: TGTGCCAGCAGCCCCACCGGGACGAACACTGAAGCTTTCTTT

d_gene: TRBD1
v_gene: TRBV9
abundance: NA
j_gene: TRBJ1-2
CDR3aa: CASSTGTGGSFYGYTF
CDR3nt: TGTGCCAGCTCGACCGGGACAGGGGGTTCTTTCTATGGCTACACCTTC

d_gene: NA
v_gene: TRBV11-1
abundance: NA
j_gene: TRBJ2-7
CDR3aa: CASSLETGNEQYF
CDR3nt: TGTGCCAGCAGCTTAGAAACAGGAAACGAGCAGTACTTC

d_gene: TRBD1
v_gene: TRBV6-5
abundance: NA
j_gene: TRBJ2-7
CDR3aa: CASSGGAGGLYEQYF
CDR3nt: TGTGCCAGCAGCGGCGGGGCAGGGGGCCTCTACGAGCAGTACTTC

d_gene: NA
v_gene: TRBV18
abundance: NA
j_gene: TRBJ1-6
CDR3aa: CASSPSQGEGSPLHF
CDR3nt: TGTGCCAGCTCACCATCCCAGGGAGAGGGTTCACCCCTCCACTTT

d_gene: NA
v_gene: TRBV19
abundance: NA
j_gene: TRBJ2-7
CDR3aa: CASSSGWGTSYEQYF
CDR3nt: TGTGCCAGTAGTTCAGGGTGGGGGACCTCCTACGAGCAGTACTTC

d_gene: TRBD1
v_gene: TRBV27
abundance: NA
j_gene: TRBJ1-1
CDR3aa: CASSRQLAGGKEAFF
CDR3nt: TGTGCCAGCAGTCGCCAATTAGCAGGGGGCAAAGAAGCTTTCTTT

d_gene: TRBD1
v_gene: TRBV10-3
abundance: few
j_gene: TRBJ1-2
CDR3aa: CASNAGTGGAGGYTF
CDR3nt: TGTGCCTCGAACGCCGGGACAGGGGGCGCGGGGGGCTACACCTTC

d_gene: NA
v_gene: TRBV4-3
abundance: NA
j_gene: TRBJ1-2
CDR3aa: CASSQEAGFNYGSFDGYTF
CDR3nt: TGCGCCAGCAGCCAAGAGGCGGGATTCAACTATGGCAGTTTCGATGGCTACACCTTC